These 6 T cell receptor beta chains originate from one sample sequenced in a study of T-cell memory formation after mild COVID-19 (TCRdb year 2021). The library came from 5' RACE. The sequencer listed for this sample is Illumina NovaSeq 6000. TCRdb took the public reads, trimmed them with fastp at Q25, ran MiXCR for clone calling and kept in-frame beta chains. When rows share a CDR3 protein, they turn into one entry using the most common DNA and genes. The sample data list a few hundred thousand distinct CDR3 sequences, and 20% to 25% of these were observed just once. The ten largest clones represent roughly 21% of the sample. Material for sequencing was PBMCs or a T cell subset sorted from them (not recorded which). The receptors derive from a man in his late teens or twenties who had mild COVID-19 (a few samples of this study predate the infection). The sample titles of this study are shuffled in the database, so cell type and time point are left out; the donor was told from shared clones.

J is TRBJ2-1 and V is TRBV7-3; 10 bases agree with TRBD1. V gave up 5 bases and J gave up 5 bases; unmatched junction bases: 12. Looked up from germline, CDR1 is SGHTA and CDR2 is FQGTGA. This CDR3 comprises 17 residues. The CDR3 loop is CASSPYETGGADNEQFF. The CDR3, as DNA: TGTGCCAGCAGCCCATACGAGACAGGGGGCGCAGACAATGAGCAGTTCTTC.

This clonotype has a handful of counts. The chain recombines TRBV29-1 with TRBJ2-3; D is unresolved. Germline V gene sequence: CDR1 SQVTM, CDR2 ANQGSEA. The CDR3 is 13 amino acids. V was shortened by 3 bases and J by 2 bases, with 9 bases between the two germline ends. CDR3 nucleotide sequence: TGCAGCGTTGATGTGTATAACACAGATACGCAGTATTTT. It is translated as CSVDVYNTDTQYF.

The CDR3 DNA is TGTGCCATCAGTGAGTCGAGGTCCCATGAGCAGTTCTTC. Protein: CAISESRSHEQFF. J is TRBJ2-1 and V is TRBV10-3; no reliable D call. Germline CDR1 ENHRY, CDR2 SYGVKD. With 0 bases removed from V and 8 bases from J, the gap between germline ends came to 8 bases. This CDR3 contains 13 residues.

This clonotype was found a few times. The CDR3 sequence: CASSGTTGASYNEQFF. The CDR3 coding sequence is TGCGCCAGCAGCGGAACCACAGGGGCCTCCTACAATGAGCAGTTCTTC. The genes are TRBV5-1 and TRBJ2-1; 7 positions agree with TRBD1. This CDR3 contains 16 residues. The V gene end was trimmed by 4 bases and the J gene end by 0 bases; junction bases not matched to a gene: 7. The germline CDR1 and CDR2 sequences are SGHRS and YFSETQ. The full variable domain, in which reference TRBV5-1 and TRBJ2-1 provide the parts outside the CDR3, is KAGVTQTPRYLIKTRGQQVTLSCSPISGHRSVSWYQQTPGQGLQFLFEYFSETQRNKGNFPGRFSGRQFSNSRSEMNVSTLELGDSALYLCASSGTTGASYNEQFFGPGTRLTVL.

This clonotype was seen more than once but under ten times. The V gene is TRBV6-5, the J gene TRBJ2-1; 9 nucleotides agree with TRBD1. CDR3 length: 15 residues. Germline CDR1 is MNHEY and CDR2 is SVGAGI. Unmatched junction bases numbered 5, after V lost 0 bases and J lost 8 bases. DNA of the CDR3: TGTGCCAGCAGTTACTCCCGGACAGGGGCGGATGAGCAGTTCTTC. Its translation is CASSYSRTGADEQFF.

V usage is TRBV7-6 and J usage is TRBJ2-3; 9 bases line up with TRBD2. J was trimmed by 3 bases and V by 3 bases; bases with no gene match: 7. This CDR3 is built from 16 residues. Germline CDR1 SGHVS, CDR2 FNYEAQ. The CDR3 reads CASSFTLSGGTDTQYF. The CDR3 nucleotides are TGTGCCAGCAGCTTTACCCTCAGCGGGGGGACAGATACGCAGTATTTT.